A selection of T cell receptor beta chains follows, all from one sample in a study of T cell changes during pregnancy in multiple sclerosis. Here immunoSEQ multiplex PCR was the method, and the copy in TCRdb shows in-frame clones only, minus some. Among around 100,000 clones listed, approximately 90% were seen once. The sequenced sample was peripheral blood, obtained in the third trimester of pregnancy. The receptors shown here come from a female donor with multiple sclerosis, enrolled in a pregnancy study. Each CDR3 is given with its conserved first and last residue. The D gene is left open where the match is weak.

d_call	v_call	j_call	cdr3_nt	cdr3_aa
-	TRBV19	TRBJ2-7	TGTGCCAGTAGTAGAGCCTCGGGGGGGACAGGGCAATACGAGCAGTACTTC	CASSRASGGTGQYEQYF
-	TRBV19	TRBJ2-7	TGTGCCAGTAGTAACAGCGGATACGAGCAGTACTTC	CASSNSGYEQYF
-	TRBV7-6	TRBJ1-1	TGTGCCAGCACCCCCGGGGGGTCGAACACTGAAGCTTTCTTT	CASTPGGSNTEAFF
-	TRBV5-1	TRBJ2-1	TGCGCCAGCAGCTTGCGGGGGACCCGCAAAGGTGGTGAGCAGTTCTTC	CASSLRGTRKGGEQFF
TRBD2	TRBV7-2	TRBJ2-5	TGTGCCAGCAGGCGGGGACTAGCGGGAGTAGAGACCCAGTACTTC	CASRRGLAGVETQYF
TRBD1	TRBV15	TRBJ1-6	TGTGCCACCAGCAGAGTAGGGGGGCGACAGGGTAGATATAATTCACCCCTCCACTTT	CATSRVGGRQGRYNSPLHF
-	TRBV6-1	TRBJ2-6	TGTGCCAGCAGTGAAACCTACTCTGGGGCCAACGTCCTGACTTTC	CASSETYSGANVLTF
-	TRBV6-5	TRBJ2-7	TGTGCCAGCAGTTACGTCGGGTCTTCCTACGAGCAGTACTTC	CASSYVGSSYEQYF
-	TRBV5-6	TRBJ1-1	TGTGCCAGCAGCTTGGGGGACTGGAGGACTGAAGCTTTCTTT	CASSLGDWRTEAFF
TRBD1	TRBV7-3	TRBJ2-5	TGTGCCAGCAGCTTAGGACAGGGGCACGGCGAGACCCAGTACTTC	CASSLGQGHGETQYF
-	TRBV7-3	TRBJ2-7	TGTGCCAGCAGCTTAACGCGACTTAACTACAAGGAGCAGTACTTC	CASSLTRLNYKEQYF